This entry lists 26 T cell receptor beta chains sequenced from one sample in a study of shared clonotypes between healthy human individuals. Here immunoSEQ multiplex PCR was the method, and the copy in TCRdb shows in-frame clones only, minus some. The sample carries about 2 million clones, less than 95% recorded once. In the naive CD8 group, cells lacked CD45RO and were positively selected for CCR7, so terminally differentiated effector memory CD45RA+ cells were left out. Sequenced: naive CD8+ T cells sorted from blood. All receptors come from a young man in good health.

Here the CDR3 DNA reads TGTGCCAGCAGCTTGGGACCGCGACAAGAGACCCAGTACTTC. Protein product: CASSLGPRQETQYF. V gene TRBV5-8 combines with J gene TRBJ2-5, with D uncertain. The CDR3 covers 14 residues. Germline values: CDR1 SGHTS, CDR2 YDEGEE. Deletions cut 0 bases from V and 2 bases from J, with 8 bases between.

The chain links TRBV12-2 to TRBJ1-2; TRBD1, the D gene given by the table, was not confirmed from the DNA. TRBV12-2 is an annotated pseudogene. This CDR3 spans 19 amino acids. The CDR3, as DNA: TGTGCAAGTCGCCGAGCCGCCCGGGACAGGCCTTCCTGGGGCTATGGCTACACCTTC. It specifies CASRRAARDRPSWGYGYTF.

V is TRBV2 and J is TRBJ2-7; TRBD1 aligns across 10 bases. Germline V gives CDR1 SNHLY, CDR2 FYNNEI. With 3 bases clipped from V and 3 bases from J, the junction kept 5 bases outside the gene matches. CDR3 size: 15 residues. CDR3 sequence (DNA): TGTGCCAGCAGTGAGGGAGGACAGGGGGTCTACGAGCAGTACTTC. Translated: CASSEGGQGVYEQYF.

The V call is TRBV7-9, the J call TRBJ1-3; 9 positions agree with TRBD1. The V gene's germline CDR1 is SEHNR and CDR2 FQNEAQ (reference sequence). The V gene end was trimmed by 5 bases and the J gene end by 2 bases; junction bases not matched to a gene: 13. The length of the CDR3 is 18 residues. The CDR3 DNA sequence: TGTGCCAGCAGCACCCGAAATTGGGACAGGGAAACTGGAAACACCATATATTTT. Translating it yields CASSTRNWDRETGNTIYF.

This clone was seen just once. This chain links TRBV6-1 with TRBJ2-1, with 7 positions matching TRBD2. The CDR3 loop spans 18 amino acids. Trimming cost V 1 base and J 4 bases; bases outside gene matches: 13. Germline-derived CDR1 and CDR2 are MNHNS and SASEGT. The CDR3 is CASSEGEGWGIWYNEQFF. The CDR3 DNA is TGTGCCAGCAGTGAAGGGGAGGGGTGGGGGATTTGGTACAATGAGCAGTTCTTC.

The chain has TRBV5-1 and TRBJ2-3; D is perhaps TRBD1 (5 bases). Trimming removed 1 base from V and 8 bases from J, with 26 bases in between. The CDR3 contains 18 residues. The germline V gene has CDR1 SGHRS and CDR2 YFSETQ. CDR3 sequence reads: CASSLRTGESTLHGTQYF. The CDR3 coding sequence is TGCGCCAGCAGCTTGAGAACAGGAGAATCTACCCTTCATGGTACGCAGTATTTT.

A word on this clone: The sample contains more than one DNA sequence encoding this CDR3. The rearrangement links TRBV9 to TRBJ2-7; possibly TRBD2 for D (6 bases). This CDR3 has 13 residues. The V gene lost 4 bases and the J gene lost 2 bases, with 10 bases spanning the gap. Germline V gives CDR1 SGDLS, CDR2 YYNGEE. DNA of the CDR3: TGTGCCAGCAGCCCGGGGGAGGCCTACGAGCAGTACTTC. It specifies CASSPGEAYEQYF.

This clone was observed a single time. J is TRBJ2-7 and V is TRBV30; TRBD2 aligns across 8 bases. The CDR3 contains 14 residues. V gave up 0 bases and J gave up 3 bases; unmatched junction bases: 4. The germline V gene has CDR1 GTSNPN and CDR2 SVGIG (reference sequence). The CDR3 region has the DNA TGTGCCTGGAGTGTAGGTACTAGCGGCTACGAGCAGTACTTC. Translating it yields CAWSVGTSGYEQYF.

J is TRBJ2-1 and V is TRBV2, with TRBD2 matching 8 bases. The germline V gene encodes CDR1 SNHLY and CDR2 FYNNEI. The CDR3 is made up of 16 amino acids. V was clipped by 4 bases and J by 3 bases; unmatched bases: 8. Here the CDR3 reads CASSAGGVYYYNEQFF. The CDR3 nucleotides are TGTGCCAGCAGTGCGGGGGGGGTCTACTACTACAATGAGCAGTTCTTC.

This clone was observed once. This may come from a read error, since a much larger clone is one base off. The chain has TRBV11-2 and TRBJ1-1, with no clear D. Germline lookup yields CDR1 SGHAT and CDR2 FQNNGV. V dropped 2 bases and J dropped 1 base, with 2 bases sitting between them. CDR3 size: 12 residues. CDR3 sequence: CASSLKNTEAFF. CDR3 DNA: TGTGCCAGCAGCTTAAAGAACACTGAAGCTTTCTTT.

This clone was counted a few times. The chain combines TRBV27 with TRBJ2-7; D not certain. The CDR3 is made up of 13 amino acids. The germline V gene encodes CDR1 MNHEY and CDR2 SMNVEV (reference sequence). V was pared by 4 bases and J by 3 bases, with 10 bases between. The CDR3 DNA sequence: TGTGCCAGCAGTTACCAGACTGACTACGAGCAGTACTTC. Translating gives CASSYQTDYEQYF.

This chain uses TRBV11-2 with TRBJ2-1, with 8 bases fitting TRBD2. The CDR3 consists of 16 residues. The junction had 10 bases not matched to a gene; V was cut back by 2 bases and J by 7 bases. Germline V lookup: CDR1 SGHAT, CDR2 FQNNGV. In nucleotides, the CDR3 is TGTGCCAGCAGCTTAAAAGGACGGGAGGGCCATAATGAGCAGTTCTTC. The encoded protein is CASSLKGREGHNEQFF.

This sequence joins TRBV5-1 and TRBJ1-6; D unresolved. V lost 3 bases to trimming and J lost 4 bases, with 14 bases between them. CDR1 SGHRS and CDR2 YFSETQ come from the germline V gene. The length of the CDR3 is 16 residues. CDR3 loop: CASSSIGREYNSPLHF. The CDR3 DNA is TGCGCCAGCAGCTCGATCGGACGAGAGTATAATTCACCCCTCCACTTT.

The chain joins TRBV9 to TRBJ2-1, with 8 positions matching TRBD2. J gave up 1 base and V 6 bases, and 9 bases lay outside the gene matches. The germline V gene has CDR1 SGDLS and CDR2 YYNGEE. The CDR3 is 16 amino acids. The CDR3 bases are TGTGCCAGCACCAAGAGCGGGAGCGTATCCTACAATGAGCAGTTCTTC. Protein sequence: CASTKSGSVSYNEQFF.

The J gene is TRBJ2-7, the V gene TRBV14; D not certain. V shed 0 bases and J shed 7 bases, with 10 bases lying between them. The CDR3 runs to 13 residues. Germline V gives CDR1 SGHDN, CDR2 FVKESK. CDR3 DNA: TGTGCCAGCAGCCAAGATCTGTGGCTAGAGCAGTACTTC. Its translation: CASSQDLWLEQYF.

The genes are TRBV2 and TRBJ1-2, with 8 bases identical to TRBD1. The V segment lost 5 bases and the J segment 7 bases; nucleotides outside the gene matches: 6. This CDR3 has 13 residues. The germline V gene encodes CDR1 SNHLY and CDR2 FYNNEI. The CDR3 DNA reads as TGTGCCAGCAGTTTCGGACAGGGATCTGGCTACACCTTC. Translated: CASSFGQGSGYTF.

The rearrangement links TRBV4-3 to TRBJ1-6; no definite D call. CDR3 size: 14 residues. The V gene lost 0 bases and the J gene lost 17 bases, with 17 bases spanning the gap. Germline V gene data show CDR1 as LGHNA and CDR2 as YSLEER. The CDR3 is CASSQDRVGWRFHF. For the CDR3, the DNA is TGCGCCAGCAGCCAAGATCGGGTCGGTTGGAGGTTCCACTTT.

This chain links TRBV27 with TRBJ2-1; TRBD2 matches at 8 bases. This CDR3 has 14 amino acids. V lost 2 bases, J lost 4 bases, and 1 base stayed unmatched. Per the germline V gene, CDR1 is MNHEY and CDR2 is SMNVEV (reference sequence). CDR3 region: CASSLIAGYNEQFF. The CDR3 nucleotides are TGTGCCAGCAGTTTAATAGCGGGATACAATGAGCAGTTCTTC.

The V gene is TRBV30, the J gene TRBJ2-7, with unresolved D. This CDR3 has 14 amino acids. V was clipped by 0 bases and J by 2 bases, with 11 bases between them. Germline loops: CDR1 GTSNPN, CDR2 SVGIG (reference sequence). CDR3 DNA sequence: TGTGCCTGGAGTGTAGGTAACTACCCCTACGAGCAGTACTTC. Its protein product is CAWSVGNYPYEQYF.

V gene TRBV7-9 combines with J gene TRBJ2-6; D remains ambiguous. The germline V and J ends were trimmed by 5 bases and 0 bases, with 14 bases remaining between them. CDR1 and CDR2 from the germline V gene are SEHNR and FQNEAQ (reference sequence). This CDR3 has 17 amino acids. Written as DNA, the CDR3 is TGTGCCAGCAGCCCCGCTGGACCGCTCTCTGGGGCCAACGTCCTGACTTTC. It is translated as CASSPAGPLSGANVLTF.

This clone appeared a single time. The chain uses TRBV5-4 and TRBJ1-1; D is unresolved. The V end was cut by 2 bases, the J end by 6 bases, with 11 bases between. Germline V gene sequence: CDR1 SGHNT, CDR2 YYREEE (reference sequence). CDR3 length equals 13 residues. Written as DNA, the CDR3 is TGTGCCAGCAGCTTTTTTGGGGTCCCTGAAGCTTTCTTT. It is translated as CASSFFGVPEAFF.

The gene calls are TRBV4-3 and TRBJ2-7; D possibly uses TRBD1 or TRBD2 (5 bases each). This CDR3 spans 15 amino acids. From germline, CDR1 is LGHNA and CDR2 YSLEER. Trimming cost V 0 bases and J 0 bases, with 9 bases left between them. For the CDR3, the DNA is TGCGCCAGCAGCCAAGATCAGGGAGTCTCCTACGAGCAGTACTTC. As protein: CASSQDQGVSYEQYF.

This clone was recorded once. The chain recombines TRBV28 with TRBJ1-2; D may be TRBD1 (5 bases). Between the trimmed V and J ends, which lost 6 bases and 3 bases, there was a span of 14 bases. CDR1 is MDHEN, CDR2 SYDVKM, per germline. The CDR3 length is 14 residues. The CDR3 loop is CASRDKGLYYGYTF. The CDR3 DNA reads as TGTGCCAGCAGGGATAAGGGACTCTACTATGGCTACACCTTC.

The chain uses TRBV6-6 and TRBJ2-7; TRBD1 matches at 11 bases. The junction had 9 bases not matched to a gene; V was cut back by 6 bases and J by 2 bases. Germline V lookup: CDR1 MNHNY, CDR2 SVGAGI (reference sequence). This CDR3 spans 16 amino acids. The CDR3 here is CASSFLGQGDPYEQYF. As DNA, the CDR3 is TGTGCCAGCAGCTTCCTGGGACAGGGGGATCCCTACGAGCAGTACTTC.

The chain carries TRBV28 and TRBJ2-1; TRBD1 agrees at 8 bases. Germline assignment: CDR1 MDHEN and CDR2 SYDVKM. The J segment lost 3 bases and the V segment lost 2 bases, leaving 15 bases of the junction unmatched. The CDR3 is 19 residues long. The CDR3 region is CASSLLGTGNLYGYNEQFF. The DNA of the CDR3 is TGTGCCAGCAGTTTACTCGGGACAGGTAACTTATATGGCTACAATGAGCAGTTCTTC.

The V call is TRBV19, the J call TRBJ1-1, with a weak D call TRBD1 (6 bases). The CDR3 length is 13 residues. Trimming pared 11 bases from V and 1 base from J, leaving 14 bases between. Germline V lookup: CDR1 LNHDA, CDR2 SQIVND (reference sequence). The DNA for the CDR3 is TGTGCCGGAAAGCAGGGGTCGAACACTGAAGCTTTCTTT. Its translation: CAGKQGSNTEAFF.